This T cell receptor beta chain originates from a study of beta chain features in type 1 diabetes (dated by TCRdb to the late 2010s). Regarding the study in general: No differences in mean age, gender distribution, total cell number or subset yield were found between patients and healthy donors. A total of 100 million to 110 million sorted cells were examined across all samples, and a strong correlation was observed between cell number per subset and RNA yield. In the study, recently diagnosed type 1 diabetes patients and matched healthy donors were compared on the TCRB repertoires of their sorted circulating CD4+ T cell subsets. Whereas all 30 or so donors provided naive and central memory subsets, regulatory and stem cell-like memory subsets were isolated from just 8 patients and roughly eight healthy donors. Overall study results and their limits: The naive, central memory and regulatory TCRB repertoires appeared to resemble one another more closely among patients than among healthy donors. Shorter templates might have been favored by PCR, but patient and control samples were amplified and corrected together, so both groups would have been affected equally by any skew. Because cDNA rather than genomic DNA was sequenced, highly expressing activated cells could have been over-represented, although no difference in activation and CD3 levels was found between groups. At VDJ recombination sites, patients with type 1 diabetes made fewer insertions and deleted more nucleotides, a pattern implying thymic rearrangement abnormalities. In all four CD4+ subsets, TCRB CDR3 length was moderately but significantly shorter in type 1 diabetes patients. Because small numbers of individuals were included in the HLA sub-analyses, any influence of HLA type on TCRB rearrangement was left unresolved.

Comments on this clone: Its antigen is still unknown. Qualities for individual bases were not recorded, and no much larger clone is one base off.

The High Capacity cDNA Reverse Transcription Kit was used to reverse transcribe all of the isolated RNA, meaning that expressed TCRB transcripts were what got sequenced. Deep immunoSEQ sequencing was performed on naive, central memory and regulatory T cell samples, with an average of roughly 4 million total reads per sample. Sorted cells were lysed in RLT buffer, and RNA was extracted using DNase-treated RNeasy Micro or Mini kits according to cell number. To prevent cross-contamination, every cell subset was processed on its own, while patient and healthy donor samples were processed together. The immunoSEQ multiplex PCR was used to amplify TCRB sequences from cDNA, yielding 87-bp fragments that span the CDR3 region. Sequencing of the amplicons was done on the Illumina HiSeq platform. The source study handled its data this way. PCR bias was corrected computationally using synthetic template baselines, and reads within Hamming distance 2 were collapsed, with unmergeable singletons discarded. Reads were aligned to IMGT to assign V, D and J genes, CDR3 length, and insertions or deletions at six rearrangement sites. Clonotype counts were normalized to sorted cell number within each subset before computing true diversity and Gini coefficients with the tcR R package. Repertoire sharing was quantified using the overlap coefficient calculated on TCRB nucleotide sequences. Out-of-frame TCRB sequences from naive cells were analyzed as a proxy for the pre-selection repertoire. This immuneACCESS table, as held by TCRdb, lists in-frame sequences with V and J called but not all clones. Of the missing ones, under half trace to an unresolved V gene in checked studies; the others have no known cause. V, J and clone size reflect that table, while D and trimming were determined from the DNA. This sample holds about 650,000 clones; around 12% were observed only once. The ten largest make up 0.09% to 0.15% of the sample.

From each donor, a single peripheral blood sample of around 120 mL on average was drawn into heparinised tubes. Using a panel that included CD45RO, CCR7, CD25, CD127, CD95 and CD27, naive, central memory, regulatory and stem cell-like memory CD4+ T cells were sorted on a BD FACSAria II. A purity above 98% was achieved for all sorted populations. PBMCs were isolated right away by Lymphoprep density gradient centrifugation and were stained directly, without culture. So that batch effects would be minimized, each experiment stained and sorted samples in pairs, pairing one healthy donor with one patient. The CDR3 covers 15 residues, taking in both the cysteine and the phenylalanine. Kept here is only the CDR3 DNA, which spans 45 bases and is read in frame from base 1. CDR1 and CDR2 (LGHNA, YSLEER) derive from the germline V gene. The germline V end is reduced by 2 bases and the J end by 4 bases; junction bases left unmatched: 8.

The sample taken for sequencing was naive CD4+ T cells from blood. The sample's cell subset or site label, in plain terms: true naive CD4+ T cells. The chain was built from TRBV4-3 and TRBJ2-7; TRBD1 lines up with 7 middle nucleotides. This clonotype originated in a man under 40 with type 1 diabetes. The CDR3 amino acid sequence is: CASSQQVQGLYEQYF. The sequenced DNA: TGCGCCAGCAGCCAACAGGTACAGGGGCTTTACGAGCAGTACTTC.